Reported below is one T cell receptor beta chain. Its cognate antigen is unknown. CD8 cells classed as naive were CD45RO-negative and positively selected for CCR7, excluding terminally differentiated effector memory CD45RA+ cells. Researchers divided each subset's genomic DNA evenly across several immunoSEQ plates. The assay was immunoSEQ multiplex PCR, and TCRdb's table has in-frame clones only and misses some. The profile shows around 700,000 clones, around 90% of them singletons. The sample is drawn from a study of shared clonotypes between healthy human individuals. General observations from the study: The study found lower generation probabilities in non-shared clonotypes than in those shared by all four donors. Approximately 5% was the fraction of naive CD4 clonotypes found shared across several donors. Clonotype sharing among the donors was expected to vary with sequencing depth.

The germline gives CDR1 GTSNPN, CDR2 SVGIG (reference sequence). This CDR3 contains 13 residues. Trimming stripped 0 bases from V and 6 bases from J, with 8 bases between. Sequences were obtained from naive CD8+ T cells sorted from blood. This sequence was found in a man aged 25-45 years in good health. The chain carries TRBV30 and TRBJ2-2; D gene unclear. The CDR3 DNA sequence: TGTGCCTGGAGTGTAAGCAGCCCCGGGGAGCTGTTTTTT. Protein product: CAWSVSSPGELFF.